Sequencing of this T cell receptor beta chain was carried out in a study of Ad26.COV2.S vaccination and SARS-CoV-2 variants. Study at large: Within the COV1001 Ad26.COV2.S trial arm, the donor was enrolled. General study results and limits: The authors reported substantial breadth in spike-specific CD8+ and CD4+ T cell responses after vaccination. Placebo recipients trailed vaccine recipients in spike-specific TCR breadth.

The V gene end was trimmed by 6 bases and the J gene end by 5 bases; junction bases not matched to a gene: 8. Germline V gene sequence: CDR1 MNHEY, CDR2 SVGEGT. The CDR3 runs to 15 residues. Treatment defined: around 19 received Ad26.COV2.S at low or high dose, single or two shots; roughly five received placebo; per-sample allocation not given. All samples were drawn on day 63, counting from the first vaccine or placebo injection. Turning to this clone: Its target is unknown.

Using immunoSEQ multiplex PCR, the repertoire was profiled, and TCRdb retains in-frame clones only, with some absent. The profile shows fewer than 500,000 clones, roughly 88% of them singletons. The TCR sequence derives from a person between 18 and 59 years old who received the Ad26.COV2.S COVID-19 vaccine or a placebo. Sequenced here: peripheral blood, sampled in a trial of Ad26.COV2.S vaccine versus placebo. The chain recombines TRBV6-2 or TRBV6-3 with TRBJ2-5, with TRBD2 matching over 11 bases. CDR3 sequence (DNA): TGTGCCAGCAGCCCCCGGGTAGCGGGAGGGGAGACCCAGTACTTC. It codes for CASSPRVAGGETQYF.